This T cell receptor (beta chain) was captured by sequencing in a study of cytomegalovirus exposure and HLA in healthy donors. Study overall: Most genotyped donors, roughly 80% of 398, had Caucasian-associated genetic ancestry. Findings of the study overall: The number of N-insertions in an Asian-associated ancestry cluster was reportedly below the roughly 620-donor mean in a later analysis. Across donors, sequencing depth was assumed by presence/absence analyses to be roughly uniform.

With respect to this clone: The antigen is not known.

CDR1 MNHNY and CDR2 SVGAGI come from the germline V gene (reference sequence). V was trimmed by 2 bases and J by 2 bases, leaving 9 bases between them. The CDR3 consists of 14 residues. A multiplex PCR was run with 60 Vbeta primers and 13 Jbeta primers. Authors' processing steps: In a later analysis, of around 85 million unique beta chains, roughly 9.9 million appeared in at least two donors. The assay was immunoSEQ multiplex PCR, and TCRdb's table has in-frame clones only and misses some. V and J calls and clone size are copied from that table; D and trimming were computed from the DNA. Here the sample table reports tens of thousands of clones.

The gene calls are TRBV6-6 and TRBJ1-1, with unresolved D. This TCR came from a woman in her 40s in good health and CMV-seronegative. The sample taken for sequencing was PBMCs. The CDR3 DNA is TGTGCCAGCAGTTACCGGCAGACAAACACTGAAGCTTTCTTT. It encodes CASSYRQTNTEAFF.